The 21 T cell receptor beta chains given below trace back to one sample, sequenced in a study of blood T cell repertoires in COVID-19. Sequencing was performed with immunoSEQ multiplex PCR; in TCRdb, only in-frame clones are kept and a portion is missing. The profile shows some 150,000 clones, about 85% of them singletons. Sequencing was carried out using peripheral blood. Receptors were obtained from a man in his forties with acute or convalescent COVID-19.

This clone was recorded once. This rearrangement joins TRBV18 to TRBJ1-5; 7 bases are a match to TRBD1. The V gene's germline CDR1 is KGHSH and CDR2 LQKENI. This CDR3 spans 14 amino acids. V shed 4 bases, J shed 6 bases, and the junction held 6 bases outside the gene matches. As DNA, the CDR3 is TGTGCCAGCTCACTTGGACAGGCGAGTCAGCCCCAGCATTTT. It specifies CASSLGQASQPQHF.

In this sample, this clone turned up once. This chain links TRBV15 with TRBJ1-5, with 8 bases matching TRBD1. The CDR3 spans 15 residues. Germline V CDR1 and CDR2: LNHNV, YYDKDF (reference sequence). Trimming took 3 bases from V and 5 from J; bases not matched to a gene: 6. CDR3 protein: CATSSDRGRDQPQHF. The CDR3 bases are TGTGCCACCAGCAGCGACAGGGGACGGGATCAGCCCCAGCATTTT.

The chain joins TRBV30 to TRBJ1-5; 9 bases map to TRBD1. The CDR3 has 15 residues. The V gene end was trimmed by 0 bases and the J gene end by 4 bases; junction bases not matched to a gene: 4. CDR1 and CDR2 (germline): GTSNPN, SVGIG (reference sequence). The CDR3 bases are TGTGCCTGGAGTGTACCCGGGACAGGGAATCAGCCCCAGCATTTT. Protein product: CAWSVPGTGNQPQHF.

The V gene is TRBV4-2, the J gene TRBJ2-7; possibly TRBD2 for D (6 bases). Germline CDR1 LGHNA, CDR2 YNFKEQ. The CDR3 length is 16 residues. Trimming took 3 bases from V and 3 from J, leaving 18 bases between them. This CDR3 reads CASSHWVVGGNYEQYF. The CDR3 DNA follows: TGTGCCAGCAGCCACTGGGTGGTGGGAGGAAACTACGAGCAGTACTTC.

V usage is TRBV4-3 and J usage is TRBJ2-1; 11 nucleotides agree with TRBD2. The germline gives CDR1 LGHNA, CDR2 YSLEER. The CDR3 loop spans 18 amino acids. V gave up 0 bases and J gave up 4 bases; unmatched junction bases: 8. For the CDR3, the DNA is TGCGCCAGCAGCCAAGAGCCGGCTAGCGGGGGGATATACAATGAGCAGTTCTTC. Amino acids: CASSQEPASGGIYNEQFF.

The genes are TRBV28 and TRBJ1-5, with D unresolved. This CDR3 region has 11 residues. The V end was cut by 5 bases, the J end by 5 bases, with 4 bases between. Germline V CDR1 and CDR2: MDHEN, SYDVKM. CDR3 sequence reads: CASSHYQPQHF. The CDR3 DNA reads as TGTGCCAGCAGTCATTATCAGCCCCAGCATTTT. Full variable domain (missing parts from reference TRBV28 and TRBJ1-5): DVKVTQSSRYLVKRTGEKVFLECVQDMDHENMFWYRQDPGLGLRLIYFSYDVKMKEKGDIPEGYSVSREKKERFSLILESASTNQTSMYLCASSHYQPQHFGDGTRLSIL.

In DNA form, the CDR3 reads TGTGCCAGCAGGAAAGGACAGGGGGGCAATCAGCCCCAGCATTTT. It is translated as CASRKGQGGNQPQHF. The gene calls are TRBV2 and TRBJ1-5, with 10 positions matching TRBD1. Per germline, CDR1 SNHLY and CDR2 FYNNEI. The CDR3 runs to 15 residues. V lost 6 bases and J lost 2; bases outside the gene matches: 4.

The sample holds a few counts of this clone. This chain joins TRBV10-2 and TRBJ2-7; D is perhaps TRBD1 (7 bases). There are 15 residues in the CDR3. Germline CDR1 reads WSHSY; CDR2 reads SAAADI. The V and J ends lost 3 bases and 0 bases respectively, with 12 bases between them. This CDR3 is CASSDPGGISYEQYF. The CDR3 region has the DNA TGCGCCAGCAGTGATCCAGGGGGGATCTCCTACGAGCAGTACTTC.

The rearrangement links TRBV18 to TRBJ2-7; 9 bases fit TRBD1. This CDR3 contains 15 residues. Losses at the gene ends were 3 bases for V and 1 base for J; bases not matched to a gene: 4. The germline gives CDR1 KGHSH, CDR2 LQKENI. The CDR3 spells CASSPTGGKSYEQYF. Written as DNA, the CDR3 is TGTGCCAGCTCACCTACAGGGGGCAAGTCCTACGAGCAGTACTTC.

The rearrangement joins TRBV7-3 to TRBJ2-1, with 8 bases matching TRBD2. This CDR3 spans 15 amino acids. The germline V gene has CDR1 SGHTA and CDR2 FQGTGA. Trimming at V came to 4 bases and at J to 3 bases, leaving 5 bases not matched to a gene. The CDR3 nucleotides read TGTGCCAGCAGCTCAAGCGGGGGTGGCTACAATGAGCAGTTCTTC. As protein: CASSSSGGGYNEQFF. Looking up the rest from reference TRBV7-3 and TRBJ2-1 gives the full variable domain: GAGVSQTPSNKVTEKGKYVELRCDPISGHTALYWYRQSLGQGPEFLIYFQGTGAADDSGLPNDRFFAVRPEGSVSTLKIQRTERGDSAVYLCASSSSGGGYNEQFFGPGTRLTVL.

The rearrangement uses TRBV19 and TRBJ1-2; 8 bases are shared with TRBD1. Germline V gene lookup returns CDR1 LNHDA and CDR2 SQIVND (reference sequence). The CDR3 has 14 amino acids. V lost 9 bases to trimming and J lost 3 bases; unmatched junction nucleotides: 9. CDR3: CASLLTGQDYGYTF. Written as DNA, the CDR3 is TGTGCCAGCCTTTTAACGGGACAGGACTATGGCTACACCTTC.

This rearrangement joins TRBV11-1 to TRBJ2-1, with 8 nucleotides matching TRBD2. CDR3 length equals 16 residues. Germline V gives CDR1 SGHAT, CDR2 FQDESV (reference sequence). Trimming cost V 3 bases and J 5 bases; bases outside gene matches: 9. This CDR3 is CASSFSRGGLHNEQFF. CDR3 in DNA: TGTGCCAGCAGCTTCTCCCGGGGGGGCTTACACAATGAGCAGTTCTTC.

This clone was detected a few times. Written as DNA, the CDR3 is TGTGCCAGCAGCCAAGAGGTTCTACTCTCTGGAAACACCATATATTTT. Its translation: CASSQEVLLSGNTIYF. This chain links TRBV3-1 (or the pseudogene TRBV3-2) with TRBJ1-3; no clear D gene. The CDR3 sequence is 16 residues long. V lost 0 bases and J 0 bases, leaving 9 bases between the germline ends. Germline CDR1 reads LGHDT; CDR2 reads YNNKEL (reference sequence).

The rearrangement joins TRBV2 to TRBJ1-5; D might be TRBD1 (6 bases). Per the germline V gene, CDR1 is SNHLY and CDR2 is FYNNEI. Deletions cut 7 bases from V and 7 bases from J, with 14 bases between. The CDR3 loop spans 13 amino acids. CDR3 bases: TGTGCCAGCAAAGAGCAGCAGGGGCAGCCCCAGCATTTT. Amino acids: CASKEQQGQPQHF.

CDR3 in DNA: TGTGCCAGTAGTATAGTTGGAGGGAACTATGGCTACACCTTC. As protein: CASSIVGGNYGYTF. The chain uses TRBV19 and TRBJ1-2; D uncertain. This CDR3 region has 14 residues. CDR1 is LNHDA and CDR2 is SQIVND in the germline V gene (reference sequence). Trimming took 1 base from V and 2 from J, leaving 8 bases between them.

This chain links TRBV19 with TRBJ1-6; maybe TRBD1 (6 bases). Trimming left V 5 bases short and J 7 bases short, with 9 bases between. Looked up from germline, CDR1 is LNHDA and CDR2 is SQIVND (reference sequence). The CDR3 has 13 residues. CDR3 in amino acids: CASSSGGNSPLHF. The CDR3 DNA is TGTGCCAGTAGTTCGGGGGGCAATTCACCCCTCCACTTT.

The V call is TRBV7-8, the J call TRBJ2-1; D might be TRBD2 (6 bases). This CDR3 has 16 amino acids. V lost 5 bases, J lost 7 bases, and 21 bases lay in between. Germline lookup yields CDR1 SGHVS and CDR2 FQNEAQ. Written as DNA, the CDR3 is TGTGCCAGCAGCGCCACAGAGTCTTGGCGGGGAAATGAGCAGTTCTTC. Its protein product is CASSATESWRGNEQFF.

The chain is built from TRBV3-1 (or the pseudogene TRBV3-2) and TRBJ2-7; TRBD1 matches 9 bases. Losses at the gene ends were 5 bases for V and 7 bases for J; bases not matched to a gene: 9. CDR3 length equals 14 residues. Germline V lookup: CDR1 LGHDT, CDR2 YNNKEL (reference sequence). In nucleotides, the CDR3 is TGTGCCAGCAGCTCCCGGACAGGGGCAGGAGAGCAGTACTTC. This sequence encodes CASSSRTGAGEQYF.

The rearrangement links TRBV4-1 to TRBJ1-1, with D maybe TRBD1 (6 bases). V was shortened by 5 bases and J by 1 base, with 14 bases between the two germline ends. CDR1 is MGHRA, CDR2 YSYEKL, per germline. This CDR3 spans 15 amino acids. CDR3 loop: CASSGEGQRNTEAFF. The DNA for the CDR3 is TGCGCCAGCAGCGGGGAAGGACAGCGGAACACTGAAGCTTTCTTT.

The chain links TRBV18 to TRBJ1-6; D unresolved. Germline V gives CDR1 KGHSH, CDR2 LQKENI. V was trimmed by 3 bases and J by 9 bases, leaving 18 bases between them. CDR3 length: 16 amino acids. The CDR3 loop is CASSPMGPVALSPLHF. The CDR3 DNA sequence: TGTGCCAGCTCACCTATGGGCCCTGTGGCGCTTTCACCCCTCCACTTT.

The chain recombines TRBV2 with TRBJ2-3; D not resolved. From germline, CDR1 is SNHLY and CDR2 FYNNEI. The CDR3 extends over 13 amino acids. The V gene lost 2 bases and the J gene lost 3 bases, with 6 bases spanning the gap. In DNA form, the CDR3 reads TGTGCCAGCAGTGAACGAGAGACAGATACGCAGTATTTT. Its translation: CASSERETDTQYF. The full variable domain, with the rest looked up from reference TRBV2 and TRBJ2-3, is EPEVTQTPSHQVTQMGQEVILRCVPISNHLYFYWYRQILGQKVEFLVSFYNNEISEKSEIFDDQFSVERPDGSNFTLKIRSTKLEDSAMYFCASSERETDTQYFGPGTRLTVL.